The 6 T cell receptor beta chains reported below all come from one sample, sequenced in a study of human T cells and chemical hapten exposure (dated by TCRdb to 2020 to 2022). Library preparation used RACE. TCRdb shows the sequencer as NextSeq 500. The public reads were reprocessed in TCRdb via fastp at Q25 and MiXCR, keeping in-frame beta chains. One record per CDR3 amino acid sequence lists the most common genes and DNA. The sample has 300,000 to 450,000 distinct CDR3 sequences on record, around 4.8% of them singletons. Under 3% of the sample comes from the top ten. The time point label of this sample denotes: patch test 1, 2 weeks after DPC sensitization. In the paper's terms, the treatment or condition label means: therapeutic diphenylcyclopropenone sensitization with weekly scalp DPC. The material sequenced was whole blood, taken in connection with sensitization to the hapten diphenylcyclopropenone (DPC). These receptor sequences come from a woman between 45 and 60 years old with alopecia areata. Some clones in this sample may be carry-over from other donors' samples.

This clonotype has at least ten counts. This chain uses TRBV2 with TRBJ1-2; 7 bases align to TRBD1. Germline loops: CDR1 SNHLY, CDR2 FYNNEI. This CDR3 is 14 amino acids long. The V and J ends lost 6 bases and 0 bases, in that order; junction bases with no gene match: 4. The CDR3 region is CASRGDRANYGYTF. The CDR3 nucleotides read TGTGCCAGCAGGGGGGACAGAGCTAACTATGGCTACACCTTC.

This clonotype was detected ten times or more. The CDR3 spells CSARSYGLAGYNEQFF. The DNA for the CDR3 is TGCAGTGCTAGGAGCTATGGACTAGCGGGATACAATGAGCAGTTCTTC. V gene TRBV20-1 combines with J gene TRBJ2-1; 12 bases match TRBD2. J lost 4 bases, V lost 3 bases, and 7 bases had no gene match. The CDR3 covers 16 residues. Germline V gene data show CDR1 as DFQATT and CDR2 as SNEGSKA (reference sequence).

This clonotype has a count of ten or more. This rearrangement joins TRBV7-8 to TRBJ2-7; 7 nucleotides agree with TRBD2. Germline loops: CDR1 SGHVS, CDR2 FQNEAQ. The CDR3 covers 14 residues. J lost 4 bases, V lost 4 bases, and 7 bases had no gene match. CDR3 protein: CASSSVGLVYEQYF. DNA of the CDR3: TGTGCCAGCAGCTCGGTTGGACTAGTTTACGAGCAGTACTTC. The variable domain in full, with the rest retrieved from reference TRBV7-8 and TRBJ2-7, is GAGVSQSPRYKVAKRGQDVALRCDPISGHVSLFWYQQALGQGPEFLTYFQNEAQLDKSGLPSDRFFAERPEGSVSTLKIQRTQQEDSAVYLCASSSVGLVYEQYFGPGTRLTVT.

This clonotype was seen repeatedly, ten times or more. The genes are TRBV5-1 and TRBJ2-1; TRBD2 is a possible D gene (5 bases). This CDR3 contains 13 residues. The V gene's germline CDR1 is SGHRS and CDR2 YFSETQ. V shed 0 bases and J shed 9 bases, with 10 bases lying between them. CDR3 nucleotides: TGCGCCAGCAGCTTGGAGGAGGATCGTGAGCAGTTCTTC. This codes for CASSLEEDREQFF. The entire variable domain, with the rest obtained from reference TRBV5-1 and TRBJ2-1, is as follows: KAGVTQTPRYLIKTRGQQVTLSCSPISGHRSVSWYQQTPGQGLQFLFEYFSETQRNKGNFPGRFSGRQFSNSRSEMNVSTLELGDSALYLCASSLEEDREQFFGPGTRLTVL.

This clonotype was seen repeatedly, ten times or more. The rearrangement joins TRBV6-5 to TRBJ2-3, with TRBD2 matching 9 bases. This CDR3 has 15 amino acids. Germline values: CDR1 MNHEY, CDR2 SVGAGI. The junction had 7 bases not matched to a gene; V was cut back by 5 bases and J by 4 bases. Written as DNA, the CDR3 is TGTGCCAGCAGTCTAAGCGGGGGGAGCGCAGATACGCAGTATTTT. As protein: CASSLSGGSADTQYF.

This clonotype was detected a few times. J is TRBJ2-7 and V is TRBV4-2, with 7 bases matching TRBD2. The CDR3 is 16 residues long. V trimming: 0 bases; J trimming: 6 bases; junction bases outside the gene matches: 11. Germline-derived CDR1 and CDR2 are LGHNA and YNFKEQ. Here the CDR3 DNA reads TGTGCCAGCAGCCAAGATTCTAGGCGGGAGCGAGGCGAGCAGTACTTC. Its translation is CASSQDSRRERGEQYF.